These 30 T cell receptor beta chains originate from one sample sequenced in a study of cytomegalovirus exposure and HLA in healthy donors. PCR was performed using 60 Vbeta and 13 Jbeta primers. Method: immunoSEQ multiplex PCR; TCRdb's copy keeps in-frame clones and lacks some. The table lists about 170,000 clones, around 73% of them singletons. The material sequenced was PBMCs. Receptors originate from a woman aged 18-35 years in good health and CMV-seropositive.

The chain combines TRBV19 with TRBJ2-2, with TRBD2 matching over 14 bases. The ends lost 6 bases at V and 6 bases at J; junction bases unmatched: 3. CDR3 length: 15 amino acids. The germline gives CDR1 LNHDA, CDR2 SQIVND (reference sequence). Here the CDR3 reads CASSLGLAGAGELFF. Here the CDR3 DNA reads TGTGCCAGTAGCCTGGGACTAGCGGGGGCCGGGGAGCTGTTTTTT.

The chain recombines TRBV5-4 with TRBJ2-3; D may be TRBD1 (7 bases). This CDR3 region has 16 residues. The V gene's germline CDR1 is SGHNT and CDR2 YYREEE (reference sequence). V lost 4 bases and J lost 0, with 15 bases in between. The CDR3 DNA sequence: TGTGCCAGCAGCCTGAGGACAGGAGGGAGCACAGATACGCAGTATTTT. It is translated as CASSLRTGGSTDTQYF.

The chain combines TRBV4-1 with TRBJ1-4, with unresolved D. This CDR3 has 12 residues. V was shortened by 4 bases and J by 4 bases, with 4 bases between the two germline ends. Germline values: CDR1 MGHRA, CDR2 YSYEKL. The DNA for the CDR3 is TGCGCCAGCAGCCCAAATAATGAAAAACTGTTTTTT. Translation: CASSPNNEKLFF.

The chain has TRBV4-3 and TRBJ2-3, with D possibly being TRBD2 (6 bases). This CDR3 comprises 16 residues. Per germline, CDR1 LGHNA and CDR2 YSLEER. V gave up 1 base and J gave up 3 bases, with 14 bases separating them. This CDR3 is CASSQGPGVDTDTQYF. The CDR3 DNA reads TGCGCCAGCAGCCAAGGTCCGGGGGTTGATACAGATACGCAGTATTTT.

J is TRBJ2-3 and V is TRBV7-2, with 9 bases identical to TRBD2. The CDR3 has 16 amino acids. Unmatched junction bases numbered 8, after V lost 2 bases and J lost 5 bases. CDR1 and CDR2 from the germline V gene are SGHTA and FQGNSA. CDR3 DNA sequence: TGTGCCAGCAGCTTATCTTCGAGCGGGGGGTTAGATACGCAGTATTTT. Its translation is CASSLSSSGGLDTQYF.

J is TRBJ2-5 and V is TRBV4-2; 13 nucleotides match TRBD2. J gave up 5 bases and V 3 bases, and 9 bases lay outside the gene matches. Germline V CDR1 and CDR2: LGHNA, YNFKEQ. This CDR3 spans 17 amino acids. This CDR3 is CASSQYTSGGVGETQYF. CDR3 DNA sequence: TGTGCCAGCAGCCAGTATACTAGCGGGGGGGTTGGTGAGACCCAGTACTTC.

The chain couples TRBV19 to TRBJ2-5; 9 bases align to TRBD1. CDR1 LNHDA and CDR2 SQIVND come from the germline V gene (reference sequence). The junction had 11 bases not matched to a gene; V was cut back by 4 bases and J by 5 bases. The CDR3 is 16 residues long. The CDR3 protein is CASSRNRQGGSETQYF. For the CDR3, the DNA is TGTGCCAGTAGTAGGAACCGACAGGGGGGATCGGAGACCCAGTACTTC. The full variable domain, in which reference TRBV19 and TRBJ2-5 provide the parts outside the CDR3, is DGGITQSPKYLFRKEGQNVTLSCEQNLNHDAMYWYRQDPGQGLRLIYYSQIVNDFQKGDIAEGYSVSREKKESFPLTVTSAQKNPTAFYLCASSRNRQGGSETQYFGPGTRLLVL.

The sample holds one count of this clone. The V and J genes are TRBV13 and TRBJ2-5, with D possibly matching TRBD2 (6 bases). Matching the DNA end better, TRBJ2-7 makes the J call doubtful. This CDR3 comprises 16 residues. Germline V CDR1 and CDR2: PRHDT, FYEKMQ (reference sequence). The CDR3 protein is CASSTGGLYNSYEQYF. The DNA of the CDR3 is TGTGCCAGCAGCACCGGTGGACTATACAACTCCTACGAGCAGTACTTC.

The chain couples TRBV5-6 to TRBJ2-7, with D unresolved. CDR1 is SGHDT and CDR2 is YYEEEE in the germline V gene. This CDR3 is 14 amino acids long. V was shortened by 0 bases and J by 2 bases, with 9 bases between the two germline ends. In nucleotides, the CDR3 is TGTGCCAGCAGCTTGGTACAGATGGCCTACGAGCAGTACTTC. Translation: CASSLVQMAYEQYF.

The rearrangement uses TRBV30 and TRBJ2-5; 9 positions agree with TRBD2. The CDR3 loop spans 15 amino acids. V gave up 4 bases and J gave up 2 bases; unmatched junction bases: 8. Per the germline V gene, CDR1 is GTSNPN and CDR2 is SVGIG (reference sequence). CDR3 coding DNA: TGTGCCTGGAACGGTGCGGGGGGGCATCAAGAGACCCAGTACTTC. Its protein product is CAWNGAGGHQETQYF.

The chain joins TRBV6-5 to TRBJ1-5; D is possibly TRBD1 (6 bases). Germline CDR1 is MNHEY and CDR2 is SVGAGI. V lost 4 bases and J 15 bases, leaving 19 bases between the germline ends. The CDR3 totals 13 residues. The DNA for the CDR3 is TGTGCCAGCAGTTCCCCCAACAGGGTGTGGTGGCATTTT. It translates to CASSSPNRVWWHF.

This chain uses TRBV7-8 with TRBJ2-6; D might be TRBD1 (6 bases). This CDR3 is built from 16 residues. V gave up 5 bases and J gave up 0 bases, with 11 bases separating them. In germline, CDR1 is SGHVS, CDR2 FQNEAQ. CDR3 in amino acids: CASSPGAGSGANVLTF. In DNA, the CDR3 is TGTGCCAGCAGCCCAGGGGCGGGCTCTGGGGCCAACGTCCTGACTTTC.

V is TRBV28 and J is TRBJ2-7; D perhaps matches TRBD2 (6 bases). The CDR3 has 13 amino acids. The V end lost 5 bases, the J end lost 7 bases, and 15 bases lay between the germline ends. Per germline, CDR1 MDHEN and CDR2 SYDVKM. The CDR3 here is CASSPSAAGEQYF. In DNA form, the CDR3 reads TGTGCCAGCAGTCCCTCCGCGGCGGGGGAGCAGTACTTC.

V is TRBV6-5 and J is TRBJ1-2; possible D gene TRBD1, 5 bases. The CDR3 length is 13 residues. Per germline, CDR1 MNHEY and CDR2 SVGAGI. Trimming pared 0 bases from V and 8 bases from J, leaving 10 bases between. The CDR3 bases are TGTGCCAGCAGTTACTCCAGGGCGTGGGGCTACACCTTC. It codes for CASSYSRAWGYTF.

V usage is TRBV29-1 and J usage is TRBJ2-5, with TRBD1 matching 9 bases. Gene TRBJ2-7 matches the end of the DNA better, so the J call may be wrong. The CDR3 runs to 17 residues. The germline gives CDR1 SQVTM, CDR2 ANQGSEA. The CDR3 region has the DNA TGCAGCGTTGTCCTCCTAAAGGGACAGGGATCCTCCTACGAGCAGTACTTC. Its translation: CSVVLLKGQGSSYEQYF.

The CDR3 nucleotides read TGTGCCAGCGCAACAGGGTTTATTAAGCCCCAGCATTTT. It is translated as CASATGFIKPQHF. The J gene is TRBJ1-5, the V gene TRBV7-2; possibly TRBD1 for D (6 bases). The CDR3 has 13 amino acids. The ends were cut back, 8 bases at V and 8 bases at J, with 16 bases in the middle. Germline V gene data show CDR1 as SGHTA and CDR2 as FQGNSA.

The V call is TRBV7-2, the J call TRBJ2-1; 9 bases match TRBD2. Germline lookup yields CDR1 SGHTA and CDR2 FQGNSA. There are 15 residues in the CDR3. Losses at the gene ends were 5 bases for V and 4 bases for J; bases not matched to a gene: 6. The CDR3 spells CASSPAGLAYNEQFF. The CDR3 bases are TGTGCCAGCAGCCCAGCGGGACTAGCTTACAATGAGCAGTTCTTC.

V is TRBV30 and J is TRBJ2-7, with TRBD1 matching 7 bases. This CDR3 is built from 13 residues. The germline V gene encodes CDR1 GTSNPN and CDR2 SVGIG (reference sequence). V trimming: 4 bases; J trimming: 3 bases; junction bases outside the gene matches: 6. CDR3 DNA: TGTGCCTGGACTGGGGACAGCGACTACGAGCAGTACTTC. It codes for CAWTGDSDYEQYF.

The chain joins TRBV19 to TRBJ1-2, with D perhaps matching TRBD1 (6 bases). CDR3 size: 15 residues. V lost 4 bases and J 4 bases, leaving 16 bases between the germline ends. Germline loops: CDR1 LNHDA, CDR2 SQIVND (reference sequence). This chain's CDR3 is CASSTPDRRSYGYTF. CDR3 sequence (DNA): TGTGCCAGTAGTACCCCCGACAGGCGAAGCTATGGCTACACCTTC.

The genes are TRBV28 and TRBJ2-2, with 8 bases aligning to TRBD1. The J segment lost 7 bases and the V segment lost 4 bases, leaving 8 bases of the junction unmatched. The CDR3 has 15 residues. Germline V lookup: CDR1 MDHEN, CDR2 SYDVKM. CDR3 in amino acids: CASSSPDRVRGELFF. CDR3 sequence (DNA): TGTGCCAGCAGTTCCCCGGACAGGGTACGCGGGGAGCTGTTTTTT.

The genes are TRBV6-5 and TRBJ2-7, with TRBD2 identical over 15 bases. The trim removed 7 bases at V and 5 bases at J, leaving 6 bases unmatched. The length of the CDR3 is 15 residues. Germline V gives CDR1 MNHEY, CDR2 SVGAGI. CDR3 nucleotides: TGTGCCAGCACCCGGACTAGCGGGGGGGCACACGAGCAGTACTTC. The encoded protein is CASTRTSGGAHEQYF.

This chain links TRBV7-9 with TRBJ2-4; possibly TRBD2 for D (6 bases). The CDR3 runs to 14 residues. Trimming cost V 6 bases and J 4 bases, with 13 bases left between them. CDR1 and CDR2 from the germline V gene are SEHNR and FQNEAQ (reference sequence). CDR3 DNA sequence: TGTGCCAGCAGATTTTCCGGAGGGAAAAACATTCAGTACTTC. Translating gives CASRFSGGKNIQYF.

This clone was observed a single time. This chain links TRBV25-1 with TRBJ2-3; no clear D gene. From germline, CDR1 is MGHDK and CDR2 SYGVNS. V lost 2 bases and J lost 6, with 21 bases in between. This CDR3 comprises 17 residues. The CDR3 region is CASSEKASAGHVDTQYF. Written as DNA, the CDR3 is TGTGCCAGCAGTGAAAAGGCGTCTGCAGGTCATGTCGATACGCAGTATTTT.

The genes are TRBV15 and TRBJ1-2; D is possibly TRBD1 (5 bases). CDR3 length equals 17 residues. Trimming took 0 bases from V and 4 from J, leaving 18 bases between them. Germline V gives CDR1 LNHNV, CDR2 YYDKDF (reference sequence). CDR3: CATSRDRSLTDFYGYTF. CDR3 sequence (DNA): TGTGCCACCAGCAGAGATCGGAGCTTGACAGACTTCTATGGCTACACCTTC.

This clone was seen more than once but under ten times. The chain employs TRBV7-8 and TRBJ2-7; 10 positions agree with TRBD2. This CDR3 region has 15 residues. V shed 5 bases and J 6 bases; nucleotides not matched to a gene: 10. Per the germline V gene, CDR1 is SGHVS and CDR2 is FQNEAQ. As DNA, the CDR3 is TGTGCCAGCAGCCCTATAAGCGGGGGGGCTTTCGAGCAGTACTTC. Residues: CASSPISGGAFEQYF.

This clone was observed a handful of times. The chain joins TRBV10-3 to TRBJ2-5, with D possibly being TRBD1 (5 bases). This CDR3 comprises 13 residues. In germline, CDR1 is ENHRY, CDR2 SYGVKD. Trimming pared 6 bases from V and 1 base from J, leaving 9 bases between. CDR3: CAIRLDSQETQYF. CDR3 in DNA: TGTGCCATCAGGTTAGACAGCCAAGAGACCCAGTACTTC.

The J gene is TRBJ2-7, the V gene TRBV7-5; the table calls TRBD1, which could not be checked here. TRBV7-5 is reported as a pseudogene. This CDR3 comprises 13 residues. CDR3 loop: CARRGGPHYEQYF. CDR3 nucleotide sequence: TGTGCCAGAAGAGGGGGCCCTCACTACGAGCAGTACTTC.

This sequence joins TRBV7-9 and TRBJ2-7, with 10 bases fitting TRBD1. CDR1 is SEHNR and CDR2 is FQNEAQ in the germline V gene (reference sequence). This CDR3 has 16 residues. V trimming: 4 bases; J trimming: 5 bases; junction bases outside the gene matches: 11. In DNA form, the CDR3 reads TGTGCCAGCAGCTCTTACGAGACGGACAGGGGGAACGAGCAGTACTTC. Translated: CASSSYETDRGNEQYF. Variable domain in full (rest from reference TRBV7-9 and TRBJ2-7): DTGVSQNPRHKITKRGQNVTFRCDPISEHNRLYWYRQTLGQGPEFLTYFQNEAQLEKSRLLSDRFSAERPKGSFSTLEIQRTEQGDSAMYLCASSSYETDRGNEQYFGPGTRLTVT.

This clone was found a few times. The V and J genes are TRBV9 and TRBJ2-3, with a tentative D call TRBD1 (6 bases). This CDR3 contains 13 residues. Looked up from germline, CDR1 is SGDLS and CDR2 is YYNGEE. Trimming left V 4 bases short and J 4 bases short, with 10 bases between. The CDR3 DNA reads TGTGCCAGCAGCCGACAGGTAGCAGATACGCAGTATTTT. Protein product: CASSRQVADTQYF.

The rearrangement uses TRBV25-1 and TRBJ1-2; 7 bases agree with TRBD1. CDR3 length: 17 amino acids. Germline CDR1 is MGHDK and CDR2 is SYGVNS. J gave up 5 bases and V 2 bases, and 14 bases lay outside the gene matches. This CDR3 reads CASSEVTLETGIYGYTF. The CDR3 nucleotides read TGTGCCAGCAGTGAAGTAACTCTAGAGACAGGGATTTATGGCTACACCTTC.